This T cell receptor beta chain came from a study of glioma-infiltrating T cells after dendritic cell vaccination. Libraries were prepared by immunoSEQ multiplex PCR; TCRdb keeps only in-frame clonotypes and omits some of them. Here the sample spans under 70,000 clones, 82% being singletons. This CDR3 comprises 16 residues. Germline V gives CDR1 MGHRA, CDR2 YSYEKL. V was shortened by 0 bases and J by 7 bases, with 15 bases between the two germline ends. This TCR was sampled from a human donor with glioblastoma. The J gene is TRBJ2-2, the V gene TRBV4-1, with TRBD2 as a possible D gene (6 bases). The source material was blood, sampled before dendritic cell vaccination. This CDR3 reads CASSQDAGGTSGELFF. The DNA for the CDR3 is TGCGCCAGCAGCCAAGATGCCGGAGGGACGAGCGGGGAGCTGTTTTTT.